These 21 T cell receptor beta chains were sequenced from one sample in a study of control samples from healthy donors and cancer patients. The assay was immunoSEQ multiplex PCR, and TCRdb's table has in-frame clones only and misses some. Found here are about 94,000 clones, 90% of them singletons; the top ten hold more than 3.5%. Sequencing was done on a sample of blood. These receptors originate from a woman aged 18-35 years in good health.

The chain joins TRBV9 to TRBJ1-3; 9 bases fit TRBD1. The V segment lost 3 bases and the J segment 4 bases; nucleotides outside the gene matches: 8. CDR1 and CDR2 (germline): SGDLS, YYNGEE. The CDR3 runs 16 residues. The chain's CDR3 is CASSGEDRGLGNTIYF. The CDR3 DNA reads TGTGCCAGCAGCGGAGAGGACAGGGGTCTCGGAAACACCATATATTTT.

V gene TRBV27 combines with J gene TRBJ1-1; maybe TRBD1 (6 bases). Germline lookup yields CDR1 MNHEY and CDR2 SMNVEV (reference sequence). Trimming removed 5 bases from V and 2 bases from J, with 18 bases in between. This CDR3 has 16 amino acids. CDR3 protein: CASSPNRGQINTEAFF. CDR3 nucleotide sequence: TGTGCCAGCAGTCCAAACCGCGGACAGATTAACACTGAAGCTTTCTTT.

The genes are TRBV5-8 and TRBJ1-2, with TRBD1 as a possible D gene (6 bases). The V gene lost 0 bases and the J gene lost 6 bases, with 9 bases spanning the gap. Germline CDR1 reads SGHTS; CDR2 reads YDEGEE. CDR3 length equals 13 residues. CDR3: CASSLEPGDGYTF. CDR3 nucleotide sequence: TGTGCCAGCAGCTTGGAGCCAGGGGATGGCTACACCTTC.

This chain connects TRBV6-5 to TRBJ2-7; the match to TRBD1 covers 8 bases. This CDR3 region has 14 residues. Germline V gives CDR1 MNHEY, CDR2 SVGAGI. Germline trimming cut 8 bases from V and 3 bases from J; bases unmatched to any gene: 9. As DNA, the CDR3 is TGTGCCAGCCGAGACACAGGGGGAAGCTACGAGCAGTACTTC. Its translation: CASRDTGGSYEQYF.

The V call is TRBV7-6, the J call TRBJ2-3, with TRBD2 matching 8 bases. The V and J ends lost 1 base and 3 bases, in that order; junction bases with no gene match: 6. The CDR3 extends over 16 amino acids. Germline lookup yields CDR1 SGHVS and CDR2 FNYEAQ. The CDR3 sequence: CASSLEASGSTDTQYF. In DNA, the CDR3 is TGTGCCAGCAGCTTAGAGGCTAGCGGGTCTACAGATACGCAGTATTTT.

The CDR3 bases are TGTGCCAGCAGCTCCCAGGGGGCTAGGACTGAAGCTTTCTTT. It translates to CASSSQGARTEAFF. J is TRBJ1-1 and V is TRBV5-4; TRBD1 matches 8 bases. The CDR3 extends over 14 amino acids. CDR1 SGHNT and CDR2 YYREEE come from the germline V gene (reference sequence). V lost 3 bases, J lost 5 bases, and 6 bases stayed unmatched.

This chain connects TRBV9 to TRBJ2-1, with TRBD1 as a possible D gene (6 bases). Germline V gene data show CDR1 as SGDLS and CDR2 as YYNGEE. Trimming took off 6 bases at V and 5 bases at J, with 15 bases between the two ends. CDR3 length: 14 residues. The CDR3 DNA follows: TGTGCCAGCACACAGGGCCCTACCGACAATGAGCAGTTCTTC. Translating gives CASTQGPTDNEQFF.

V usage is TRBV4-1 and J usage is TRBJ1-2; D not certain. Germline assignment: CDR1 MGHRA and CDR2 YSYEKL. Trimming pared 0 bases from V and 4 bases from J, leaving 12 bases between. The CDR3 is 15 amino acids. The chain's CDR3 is CASSQERPRRYGYTF. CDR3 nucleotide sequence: TGCGCCAGCAGCCAAGAAAGACCCCGACGCTATGGCTACACCTTC.

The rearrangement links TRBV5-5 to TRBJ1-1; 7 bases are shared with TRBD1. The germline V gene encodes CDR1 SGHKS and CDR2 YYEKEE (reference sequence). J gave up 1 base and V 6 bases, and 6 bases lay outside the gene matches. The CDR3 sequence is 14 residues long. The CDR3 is CASKRQGGNTEAFF. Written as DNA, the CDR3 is TGTGCCAGCAAAAGACAGGGCGGGAACACTGAAGCTTTCTTT. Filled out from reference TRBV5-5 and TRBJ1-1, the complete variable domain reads DAGVTQSPTHLIKTRGQQVTLRCSPISGHKSVSWYQQVLGQGPQFIFQYYEKEERGRGNFPDRFSARQFPNYSSELNVNALLLGDSALYLCASKRQGGNTEAFFGQGTRLTVV.

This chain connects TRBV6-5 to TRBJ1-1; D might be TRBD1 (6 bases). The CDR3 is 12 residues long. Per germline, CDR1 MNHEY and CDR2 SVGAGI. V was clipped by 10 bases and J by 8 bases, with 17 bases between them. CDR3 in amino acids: CATRRGTEEAFF. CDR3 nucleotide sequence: TGTGCCACCAGGAGGGGGACGGAGGAAGCTTTCTTT.

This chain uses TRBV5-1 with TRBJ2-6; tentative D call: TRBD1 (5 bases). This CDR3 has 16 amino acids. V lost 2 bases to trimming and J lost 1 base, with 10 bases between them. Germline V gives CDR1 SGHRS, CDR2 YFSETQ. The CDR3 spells CASSLNRLSGANVLTF. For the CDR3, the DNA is TGCGCCAGCAGCTTAAACAGGTTGTCTGGGGCCAACGTCCTGACTTTC.

This CDR3 is CASSFAPSMDNEQFF. As DNA, the CDR3 is TGTGCCAGCAGCTTTGCTCCTTCCATGGACAATGAGCAGTTCTTC. The chain joins TRBV5-4 to TRBJ2-1; D not certain. The CDR3 has 15 amino acids. Germline V gives CDR1 SGHNT, CDR2 YYREEE (reference sequence). The V end lost 2 bases, the J end lost 5 bases, and 14 bases lay between the germline ends.

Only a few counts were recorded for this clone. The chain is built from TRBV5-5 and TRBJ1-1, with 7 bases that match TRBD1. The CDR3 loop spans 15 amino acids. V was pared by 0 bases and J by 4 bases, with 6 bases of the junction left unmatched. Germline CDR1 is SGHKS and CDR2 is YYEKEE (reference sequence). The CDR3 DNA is TGTGCCAGCAGCTTGGTGTCAGGGGGGACCACTGAAGCTTTCTTT. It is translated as CASSLVSGGTTEAFF. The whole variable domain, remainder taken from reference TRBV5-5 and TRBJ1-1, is DAGVTQSPTHLIKTRGQQVTLRCSPISGHKSVSWYQQVLGQGPQFIFQYYEKEERGRGNFPDRFSARQFPNYSSELNVNALLLGDSALYLCASSLVSGGTTEAFFGQGTRLTVV.

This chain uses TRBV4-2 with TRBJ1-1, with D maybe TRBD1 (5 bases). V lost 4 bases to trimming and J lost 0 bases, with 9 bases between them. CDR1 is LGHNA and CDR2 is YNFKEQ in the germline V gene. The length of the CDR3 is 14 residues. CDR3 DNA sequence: TGTGCCAGCAGCCCGACAGAAGTGAACACTGAAGCTTTCTTT. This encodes CASSPTEVNTEAFF.

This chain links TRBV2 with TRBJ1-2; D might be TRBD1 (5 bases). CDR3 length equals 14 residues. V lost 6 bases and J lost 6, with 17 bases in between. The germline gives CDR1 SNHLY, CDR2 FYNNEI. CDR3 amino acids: CASRGQGAEHGYTF. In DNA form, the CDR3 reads TGTGCCAGCAGGGGTCAGGGAGCAGAGCATGGCTACACCTTC.

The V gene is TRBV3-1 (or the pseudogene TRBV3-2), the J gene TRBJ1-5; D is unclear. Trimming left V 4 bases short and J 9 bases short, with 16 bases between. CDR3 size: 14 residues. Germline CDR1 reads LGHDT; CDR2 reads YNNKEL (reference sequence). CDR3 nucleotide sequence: TGTGCCAGCAGCCCCGGTCCGATCCCGGGGCCCCAGCATTTT. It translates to CASSPGPIPGPQHF.

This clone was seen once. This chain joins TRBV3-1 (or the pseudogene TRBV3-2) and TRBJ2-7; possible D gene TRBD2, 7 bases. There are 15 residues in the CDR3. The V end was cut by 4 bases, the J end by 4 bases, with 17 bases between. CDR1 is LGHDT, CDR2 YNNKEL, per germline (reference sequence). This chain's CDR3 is CASSLGGGPGYEQYF. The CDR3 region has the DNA TGTGCCAGCAGCCTAGGCGGGGGCCCAGGGTACGAGCAGTACTTC.

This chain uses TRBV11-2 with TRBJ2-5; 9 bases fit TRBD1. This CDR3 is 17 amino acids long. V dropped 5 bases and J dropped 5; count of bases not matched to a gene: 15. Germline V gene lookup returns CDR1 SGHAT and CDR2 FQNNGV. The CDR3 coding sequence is TGTGCCAGCAGCCCCTCCCCCCGGGACAGGGTGAGGGAGACCCAGTACTTC. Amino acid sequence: CASSPSPRDRVRETQYF.

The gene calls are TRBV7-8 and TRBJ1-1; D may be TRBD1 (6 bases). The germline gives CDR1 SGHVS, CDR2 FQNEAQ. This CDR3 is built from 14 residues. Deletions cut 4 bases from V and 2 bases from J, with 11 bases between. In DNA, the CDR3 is TGTGCCAGCAGCTGGGGGGGCCGTAACACTGAAGCTTTCTTT. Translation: CASSWGGRNTEAFF.

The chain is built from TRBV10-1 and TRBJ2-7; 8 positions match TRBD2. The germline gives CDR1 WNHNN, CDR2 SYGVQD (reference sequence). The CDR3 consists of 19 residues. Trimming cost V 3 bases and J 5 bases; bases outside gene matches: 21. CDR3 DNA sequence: TGCGCCAGCAGTGATTGTGCGTCTCTAGCGGGCTCGTTCATGGACGAGCAGTACTTC. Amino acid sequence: CASSDCASLAGSFMDEQYF.

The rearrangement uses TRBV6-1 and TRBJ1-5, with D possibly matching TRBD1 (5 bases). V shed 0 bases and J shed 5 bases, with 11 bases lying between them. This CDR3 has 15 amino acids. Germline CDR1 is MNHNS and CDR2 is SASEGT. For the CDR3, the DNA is TGTGCCAGCAGTGAAGCAGTCAGGGCCTATCAGCCCCAGCATTTT. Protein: CASSEAVRAYQPQHF.